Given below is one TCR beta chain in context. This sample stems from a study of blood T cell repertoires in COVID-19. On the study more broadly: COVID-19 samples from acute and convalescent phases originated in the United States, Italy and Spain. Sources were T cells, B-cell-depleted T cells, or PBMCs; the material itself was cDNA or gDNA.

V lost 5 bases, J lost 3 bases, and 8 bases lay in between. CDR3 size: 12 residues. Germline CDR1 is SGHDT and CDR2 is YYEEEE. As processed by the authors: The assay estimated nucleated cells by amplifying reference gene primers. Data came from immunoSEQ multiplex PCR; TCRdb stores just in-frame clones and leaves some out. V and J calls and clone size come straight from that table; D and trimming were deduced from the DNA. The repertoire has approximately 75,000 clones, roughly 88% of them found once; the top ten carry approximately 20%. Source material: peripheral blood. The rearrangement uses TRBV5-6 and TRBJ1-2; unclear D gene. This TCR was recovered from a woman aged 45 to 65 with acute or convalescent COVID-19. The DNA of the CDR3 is TGTGCCAGCAGATATTCCGACTATGGCTACACCTTC. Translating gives CASRYSDYGYTF.